These T cell receptor beta chains were read from a single sample in a study of T cell responses to AZD1222 COVID-19 vaccine. Using immunoSEQ multiplex PCR, the repertoire was profiled, and TCRdb retains in-frame clones only, with some absent. Of around 150,000 clones in the sample, about nine tenths were seen once. The starting material was peripheral blood, obtained 28 days after the second AZD1222 dose. Receptor source: an adult who received the AZD1222 COVID-19 vaccine. The CDR3 runs from the conserved cysteine through the conserved F or W. The D gene is left open where the match is weak. The listing skips clone size in some rows; elsewhere it reads once, few, many or a size class.

d_gene | abundance | j_gene | v_gene | CDR3nt | CDR3aa
- | once | TRBJ1-6 | TRBV2 | TGTGCCAGCAGTGAATCCAGGCCCAGTCCCCTCTCACCCCTCCACTTT | CASSESRPSPLSPLHF
- | - | TRBJ1-6 | TRBV11-2 | TGTGCCAGCAGCTCCCTTACGGTCCACTTT | CASSSLTVHF
- | once | TRBJ1-2 | TRBV2 | TGTGCCAGCAGGAGGGGGAGGGACTATGGCTACACCTTC | CASRRGRDYGYTF
TRBD2 | once | TRBJ2-3 | TRBV7-3 | TGTGCCAGCAGCCAGGGACTAGCGTACACAGATACGCAGTATTTT | CASSQGLAYTDTQYF
- | - | TRBJ1-4 | TRBV28 | TGTGCCAGCACCCCCTTGGGGAGTGGGGAAAAACTGTTTTTT | CASTPLGSGEKLFF
- | - | TRBJ2-3 | TRBV7-9 | TGTGCCAGCAGCCCGAGTGGGAGGCCGGATTTT | CASSPSGRPDF
- | - | TRBJ2-3 | TRBV15 | TGTGCCACCAGCAGCAGCGACCGACAGGTCTCAGATACGCAGTATTTT | CATSSSDRQVSDTQYF
TRBD2 | - | TRBJ2-1 | TRBV7-2 | TGTGCCAGCAGCTTAGCCCCGGGACTAGCGGGGCTACTGGGGAATGAGCAGTTCTTC | CASSLAPGLAGLLGNEQFF
- | - | TRBJ2-7 | TRBV11-2 | TGTGCCAGCAGCTCCATGATTTACTCCTACGAGCAGTACTTC | CASSSMIYSYEQYF
TRBD1 | - | TRBJ2-7 | TRBV18 | TGTGCCAGCTCACCAGCCTTGGGACAGCCCTCCTACGAGCAGTACTTC | CASSPALGQPSYEQYF
- | - | TRBJ2-2 | TRBV4-1 | TGCGCCAGCAGCCAAGAGACGGATCCCGGGGAGCTGTTTTTT | CASSQETDPGELFF
- | - | TRBJ2-3 | TRBV7-8 | TGTGCCAGCAGCTTCTTCGGCACAGATACGCAGTATTTT | CASSFFGTDTQYF
- | - | TRBJ2-1 | TRBV7-2 | TGTGCCAGCAGCTTATTGCGAGACATCGAGTACAATGAGCAGTTCTTC | CASSLLRDIEYNEQFF
- | - | TRBJ2-4 | TRBV7-6 | TGTGCCAGCAGCCAAGGGACACCTGGGGGGGAACACATTCAGTACTTC | CASSQGTPGGEHIQYF
- | - | TRBJ2-3 | TRBV7-9 | TGTGCCAGCAGCCCGTACAGGGATACGCAGTATTTT | CASSPYRDTQYF
- | - | TRBJ1-1 | TRBV28 | TGTGCCAGCAGCACAGGGCTGAACACTGAAGCTTTCTTT | CASSTGLNTEAFF
TRBD1 | once | TRBJ1-2 | TRBV27 | TGTGCCAGCAGGGGACAGGTGGGCGTGAACTATGGCTACACCTTC | CASRGQVGVNYGYTF
- | - | TRBJ2-3 | TRBV18 | TGTGCCAGCTCACCCGTGGAAGGGGCCCCTAGCACAGATACGCAGTATTTT | CASSPVEGAPSTDTQYF
TRBD1 | - | TRBJ1-2 | TRBV6-6 | TGTGCCAGCAGTGGGAGACAGGGCTGGGGCTACACCTTC | CASSGRQGWGYTF
TRBD2 | - | TRBJ2-1 | TRBV5-8 | TGTGCCAGCAGTCCGATGACTAGCGGTTACAATGAGCAGTTCTTC | CASSPMTSGYNEQFF
- | few | TRBJ1-3 | TRBV10-3 | TGTGCCACCACATGGGACGGAACCTCTGGAAACACCATATATTTT | CATTWDGTSGNTIYF
- | - | TRBJ1-5 | TRBV5-1 | TGCGCCAGCAGCTTGTGGGGTTATCAGCCCCAGCATTTT | CASSLWGYQPQHF
- | - | TRBJ2-2 | TRBV5-1 | TGCGCCAGCAGCTTGATGAGGGAACGGTATACCGGGGAGCTGTTTTTT | CASSLMRERYTGELFF
- | - | TRBJ2-3 | TRBV9 | TGTGCCAGCAGCGTGGGTAGCACAGATACGCAGTATTTT | CASSVGSTDTQYF